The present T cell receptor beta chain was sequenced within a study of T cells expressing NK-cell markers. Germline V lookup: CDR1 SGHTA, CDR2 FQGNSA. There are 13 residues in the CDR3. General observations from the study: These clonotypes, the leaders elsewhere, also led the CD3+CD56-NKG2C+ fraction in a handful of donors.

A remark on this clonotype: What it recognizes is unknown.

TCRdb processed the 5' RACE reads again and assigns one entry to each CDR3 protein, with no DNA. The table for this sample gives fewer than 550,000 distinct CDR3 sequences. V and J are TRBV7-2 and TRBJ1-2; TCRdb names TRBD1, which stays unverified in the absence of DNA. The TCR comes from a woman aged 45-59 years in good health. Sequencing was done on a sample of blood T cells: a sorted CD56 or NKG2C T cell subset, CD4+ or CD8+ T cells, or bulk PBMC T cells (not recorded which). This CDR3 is CASSSTGVSGYTF.